Given below is one TCR beta chain in context. Antigen specificity is unknown. The data are from a study of blood T cells in healthy people across ages. Study results and caveats: With naive T cell percentage, TCR beta diversity showed a strong correlation.

Through a sample-barcoded 5' primer and a J-beta primer mix, a second PCR was run for about 6 to 11 cycles. In TCRdb, the 5' RACE reads were re-called with MiXCR into one record per CDR3 protein. The sample yields about 1,500,000 distinct CDR3 sequences, approximately 40% seen once. Those donating, healthy Caucasian individuals from Russia, were aged roughly 6 to 100. The authors drew around 11 milliliters of peripheral blood from each donor. No fewer than 7 million PBMCs went into each sample. J gave up 4 bases and V 5 bases, and 7 bases lay outside the gene matches. This CDR3 region has 14 residues. Germline CDR1 reads SGHAT; CDR2 reads FQDESV (reference sequence).

The gene calls are TRBV11-1 and TRBJ1-2; 7 bases are shared with TRBD1. The specimen was blood. This receptor was obtained from a woman younger than 35 in good health. The CDR3 DNA reads TGTGCCAGCAGCCGTGGGACAGACATCTATGGCTACACCTTC. Translating it yields CASSRGTDIYGYTF.